The 14 T cell receptor beta chains reported below all come from one sample, sequenced in a study of T cells expressing NK-cell markers. TCRdb re-called the 5' RACE reads and catalogs CDR3 proteins one per entry, DNA excluded. This sample's clone table lists 500,000 to 700,000 distinct CDR3 sequences. Sequenced: blood T cells: a sorted CD56 or NKG2C T cell subset, CD4+ or CD8+ T cells, or bulk PBMC T cells (not recorded which). Receptors originate from a man younger than 35 in good health.

The J gene is TRBJ2-2, the V gene TRBV9; checking the TCRdb D call of TRBD1 is not possible without DNA. This CDR3 region has 17 residues. In germline, CDR1 is SGDLS, CDR2 YYNGEE. The CDR3 is CASSVAPGGINTGELFF.

CDR3 loop: CASSLDVASGYTF. The chain recombines TRBV11-2 with TRBJ1-2. The CDR3 covers 13 residues. CDR1 SGHAT and CDR2 FQNNGV come from the germline V gene.

This rearrangement joins TRBV12-3 or TRBV12-4 to TRBJ2-2; TCRdb's assignment of TRBD1 cannot be checked, as there is no DNA. This CDR3 region has 15 residues. The CDR3 loop is CASTLTGGGTGELFF.

The rearrangement joins TRBV6-5 to TRBJ2-3; TCRdb names TRBD1, which stays unverified in the absence of DNA. The CDR3 consists of 16 residues. Germline assignment: CDR1 MNHEY and CDR2 SVGAGI. CDR3 region: CASSSYGTGGPDTQYF.

The V and J genes are TRBV7-9 and TRBJ2-2; TCRdb's assignment of TRBD1 cannot be checked, as there is no DNA. CDR3 length: 16 residues. In germline, CDR1 is SEHNR, CDR2 FQNEAQ (reference sequence). The CDR3 is CASSPPGGRSPGELFF.

The CDR3 region is CATSPAGVSYEQYF. The chain uses TRBV6-5 and TRBJ2-7; TCRdb lists TRBD1, though no DNA is available to test this call. Germline loops: CDR1 MNHEY, CDR2 SVGAGI. This CDR3 has 14 amino acids.

CDR3 region: CASSHPLALGVNEQFF. The chain recombines TRBV4-1 with TRBJ2-1; no DNA is available, so the TRBD2 call from TCRdb remains unchecked. Germline CDR1 is MGHRA and CDR2 is YSYEKL. The CDR3 sequence is 16 residues long.

The V call is TRBV6-1, the J call TRBJ2-1; TCRdb's D call of TRBD2 is untestable without DNA. This CDR3 has 14 residues. Per the germline V gene, CDR1 is MNHNS and CDR2 is SASEGT. The CDR3 reads CASSEVVGVNEQFF.

The chain couples TRBV7-6 to TRBJ1-6; TCRdb picks TRBD1, but there is no DNA to check that call. CDR3 length: 14 amino acids. Germline V lookup: CDR1 SGHVS, CDR2 FNYEAQ. CDR3 loop: CASSPTGSDSPLHF.

The V and J genes are TRBV3-1 and TRBJ2-5; the TRBD2 assignment by TCRdb is unverifiable without DNA. Germline CDR1 LGHDT, CDR2 YNNKEL (reference sequence). The CDR3 length is 14 residues. The CDR3 here is CASSLGREVETQYF.

The chain couples TRBV12-3 or TRBV12-4 to TRBJ2-1; TCRdb's D gene call, TRBD2, goes unchecked for lack of DNA. The CDR3 consists of 13 residues. The CDR3 is CASSPSGRRTQFF.

The chain uses TRBV10-3 and TRBJ2-1; TCRdb's D call, TRBD1, is unchecked because there is no DNA. The germline V gene encodes CDR1 ENHRY and CDR2 SYGVKD. The CDR3 has 14 residues. CDR3 amino acids: CAISDSVRGNEQFF.

The rearrangement joins TRBV12-3 or TRBV12-4 to TRBJ2-1. The CDR3 covers 13 residues. The CDR3 here is CASSLGWDREQFF.

The genes are TRBV20-1 and TRBJ2-3; the D gene TCRdb calls, TRBD2, cannot be checked with no DNA. CDR3 length: 15 amino acids. The V gene's germline CDR1 is DFQATT and CDR2 SNEGSKA (reference sequence). Here the CDR3 reads CSAPGLADGTDTQYF.